These 23 T cell receptor beta chains share one sample of origin, sequenced in a study of Ad26.COV2.S vaccination and SARS-CoV-2 variants. Regarding treatment: roughly 19 received Ad26.COV2.S at low or high dose, single or two shots; several received placebo; per-sample allocation not given. Collection of the samples took place on day 63 after the first injection of vaccine or placebo. Only in-frame clones appear in the TCRdb table, and some are missing; sequencing was by immunoSEQ multiplex PCR. The table lists 350,000 to 500,000 clones, 90% of them singletons. Sample: peripheral blood, taken in a trial of Ad26.COV2.S vaccine versus placebo. Receptor source: a person between 18 and 60 years old who received the Ad26.COV2.S COVID-19 vaccine or a placebo.

This sequence joins TRBV5-4 and TRBJ2-7; 7 bases line up with TRBD1. The CDR3 has 15 amino acids. The V gene's germline CDR1 is SGHNT and CDR2 YYREEE (reference sequence). The V and J ends lost 1 base and 1 base, in that order; junction bases with no gene match: 5. This chain's CDR3 is CASSLFQGESYEQYF. The CDR3 nucleotides read TGTGCCAGCAGCTTGTTCCAGGGGGAGTCCTACGAGCAGTACTTC.

This sequence joins TRBV28 and TRBJ2-1, with unresolved D. This CDR3 comprises 12 residues. Germline CDR1 MDHEN, CDR2 SYDVKM. V was trimmed by 4 bases and J by 8 bases, leaving 9 bases between them. CDR3 residues: CASSSALHEQFF. The CDR3 coding sequence is TGTGCCAGCAGTTCCGCTCTGCATGAGCAGTTCTTC.

The chain links TRBV5-4 to TRBJ2-1; D is unresolved. This CDR3 spans 15 amino acids. V was trimmed by 6 bases and J by 8 bases, leaving 21 bases between them. Germline V CDR1 and CDR2: SGHNT, YYREEE (reference sequence). The DNA of the CDR3 is TGTGCCAGCACGCCGCGGTCTGGCCGACTGGATGAGCAGTTCTTC. This codes for CASTPRSGRLDEQFF.

This chain uses TRBV3-1 (or the pseudogene TRBV3-2) with TRBJ1-2, with no clear D. CDR1 is LGHDT and CDR2 is YNNKEL in the germline V gene (reference sequence). The V and J ends lost 4 bases and 5 bases respectively, with 8 bases between them. This CDR3 has 12 amino acids. The CDR3 protein is CASSLRPYGYTF. The CDR3 bases are TGTGCCAGCAGCCTGAGGCCTTATGGCTACACCTTC.

The V gene is TRBV7-9, the J gene TRBJ2-7; the D gene is possibly TRBD1 (6 bases). V shed 5 bases and J shed 3 bases, with 17 bases lying between them. This CDR3 is 15 amino acids long. Germline loops: CDR1 SEHNR, CDR2 FQNEAQ (reference sequence). CDR3 nucleotides: TGTGCCAGCAGCCTCCGGGACACGGTTAGCTACGAGCAGTACTTC. It translates to CASSLRDTVSYEQYF.

The CDR3 nucleotides are TGTGCCACCAGCAGGGCGGGACAGATGGGCTACACCTTC. It yields the protein CATSRAGQMGYTF. V is TRBV15 and J is TRBJ1-2; 7 bases are a match to TRBD1. After removal of 3 bases from V and 8 bases from J, the junction contained 6 bases not matched to a gene. Germline V lookup: CDR1 LNHNV, CDR2 YYDKDF (reference sequence). This CDR3 contains 13 residues.

The chain has TRBV5-5 and TRBJ1-4; the D is unclear. The CDR3 is 15 amino acids. The V gene's germline CDR1 is SGHKS and CDR2 YYEKEE (reference sequence). The V gene lost 1 base and the J gene lost 5 bases, with 12 bases spanning the gap. The CDR3 region is CASSLLTPGNEKLFF. The CDR3, as DNA: TGTGCCAGCAGCTTGTTGACCCCCGGGAATGAAAAACTGTTTTTT.

The V and J genes are TRBV10-3 and TRBJ1-1; 9 bases are a match to TRBD1. Trimming cost V 10 bases and J 5 bases; bases outside gene matches: 5. Germline assignment: CDR1 ENHRY and CDR2 SYGVKD. This CDR3 spans 12 amino acids. DNA of the CDR3: TGTGCCAGCGGACAGGGGCGGACTGAAGCTTTCTTT. This encodes CASGQGRTEAFF.

Here the CDR3 DNA reads TGTGCCAGCAGTACATCTAACACTGAAGCTTTCTTT. It is translated as CASSTSNTEAFF. V usage is TRBV6-2 or TRBV6-3 and J usage is TRBJ1-1; D not resolved. Germline values: CDR1 MNHEY, CDR2 SVGEGT. Trimming removed 5 bases from V and 2 bases from J, with 6 bases in between. The CDR3 extends over 12 amino acids.

The chain combines TRBV3-1 (or the pseudogene TRBV3-2) with TRBJ1-1, with D perhaps matching TRBD1 (5 bases). CDR1 is LGHDT, CDR2 YNNKEL, per germline (reference sequence). V dropped 4 bases and J dropped 2 bases, with 11 bases sitting between them. The CDR3 is 14 amino acids. CDR3 coding DNA: TGTGCCAGCAGCCCCCACGGGGGTAACACTGAAGCTTTCTTT. Protein product: CASSPHGGNTEAFF.

CDR3 DNA: TGTGCCAGCTCACCTAACAGGGACCACAATGAGCAGTTCTTC. Translating gives CASSPNRDHNEQFF. The chain is built from TRBV18 and TRBJ2-1; a weak D match, TRBD1 (6 bases). Germline lookup yields CDR1 KGHSH and CDR2 LQKENI. This CDR3 region has 14 residues. V gave up 3 bases and J gave up 5 bases, with 11 bases separating them.

This chain connects TRBV11-2 to TRBJ2-2; 8 nucleotides match TRBD1. J was trimmed by 7 bases and V by 1 base; bases with no gene match: 2. The CDR3 sequence is 14 residues long. Germline CDR1 reads SGHAT; CDR2 reads FQNNGV. CDR3 sequence: CASSLVTGGGELFF. In DNA, the CDR3 is TGTGCCAGCAGCTTAGTAACAGGGGGCGGGGAGCTGTTTTTT. Using reference TRBV11-2 and TRBJ2-2 for the parts outside the CDR3, the full variable domain is EAGVAQSPRYKIIEKRQSVAFWCNPISGHATLYWYQQILGQGPKLLIQFQNNGVVDDSQLPKDRFSAERLKGVDSTLKIQPAKLEDSAVYLCASSLVTGGGELFFGEGSRLTVL.

The rearrangement uses TRBV28 and TRBJ2-5, with 11 bases lining up with TRBD2. The CDR3 covers 16 residues. V lost 6 bases and J lost 3; bases outside the gene matches: 9. Germline values: CDR1 MDHEN, CDR2 SYDVKM. CDR3 in DNA: TGTGCCAGCAGCTCCCAGGGGACTAGCGGAAAAGAGACCCAGTACTTC. It yields the protein CASSSQGTSGKETQYF.

This clone showed up just once. V gene TRBV7-2 combines with J gene TRBJ2-1, with D perhaps matching TRBD1 or TRBD2 (5 bases each). Looked up from germline, CDR1 is SGHTA and CDR2 is FQGNSA. The V and J ends lost 3 bases and 1 base respectively, with 10 bases between them. CDR3 size: 15 residues. The CDR3 nucleotides are TGTGCCAGCAGCTTTTTGAGGGGATCCTACAATGAGCAGTTCTTC. It yields the protein CASSFLRGSYNEQFF.

The chain joins TRBV30 to TRBJ2-7; 8 bases are a match to TRBD1. Per the germline V gene, CDR1 is GTSNPN and CDR2 is SVGIG (reference sequence). Losses at the gene ends were 8 bases for V and 5 bases for J; bases not matched to a gene: 5. This CDR3 contains 11 residues. CDR3: CALGQGHEQYF. As DNA, the CDR3 is TGTGCCCTCGGACAGGGCCACGAGCAGTACTTC. Full variable domain (rest looked up from reference TRBV30 and TRBJ2-7): SQTIHQWPATLVQPVGSPLSLECTVEGTSNPNLYWYRQAAGRGLQLLFYSVGIGQISSEVPQNLSASRPQDRQFILSSKKLLLSDSGFYLCALGQGHEQYFGPGTRLTVT.

Details on this clone: This same CDR3 is encoded by further DNA sequences in the sample. The rearrangement joins TRBV5-1 to TRBJ2-5; no clear D. CDR1 is SGHRS and CDR2 is YFSETQ in the germline V gene. The length of the CDR3 is 12 residues. V was pared by 0 bases and J by 4 bases, with 4 bases between. The CDR3: CASSLEPETQYF. The CDR3 DNA reads as TGCGCCAGCAGCTTGGAACCAGAGACCCAGTACTTC.

This chain connects TRBV28 to TRBJ1-1, with 10 nucleotides matching TRBD1. The CDR3 contains 15 residues. With V trimmed by 5 bases and J by 6 bases, 9 bases remained unmatched. Germline CDR1 reads MDHEN; CDR2 reads SYDVKM. CDR3: CASSPGTGVVSEAFF. DNA for the CDR3: TGTGCCAGCAGTCCCGGGACAGGGGTTGTTTCTGAAGCTTTCTTT.

The genes are TRBV30 and TRBJ2-1; possibly TRBD1 for D (6 bases). V lost 1 base to trimming and J lost 1 base, with 14 bases between them. CDR1 and CDR2 from the germline V gene are GTSNPN and SVGIG (reference sequence). The CDR3 consists of 16 residues. The CDR3 reads CAWSARGSSSYNEQFF. The CDR3 DNA sequence: TGTGCCTGGAGTGCCAGGGGATCAAGTTCCTACAATGAGCAGTTCTTC.

Of note for this clone: The same CDR3 can be traced to other DNA sequences in this sample. The V call is TRBV9, the J call TRBJ2-7, with D possibly being TRBD1 or TRBD2 (5 bases each). Germline CDR1 and CDR2: SGDLS and YYNGEE. CDR3 length: 14 residues. V was trimmed by 0 bases and J by 0 bases, leaving 7 bases between them. The CDR3 DNA follows: TGTGCCAGCAGCGTAGGGGGGAGCTCCTACGAGCAGTACTTC. It encodes CASSVGGSSYEQYF.

The chain employs TRBV10-1 and TRBJ2-5, with TRBD1 identical over 8 bases. The CDR3 is made up of 16 amino acids. CDR1 and CDR2 from the germline V gene are WNHNN and SYGVQD (reference sequence). Unmatched junction bases numbered 10, after V lost 5 bases and J lost 2 bases. The CDR3 protein is CASSSGQGGGQETQYF. CDR3 in DNA: TGCGCCAGCAGTTCCGGACAGGGTGGAGGACAAGAGACCCAGTACTTC.

The rearrangement links TRBV6-5 to TRBJ2-7; no firm D call. The CDR3 length is 13 residues. Germline V gene sequence: CDR1 MNHEY, CDR2 SVGAGI. Trimming removed 2 bases at V and 0 bases at J, with 5 bases between. In DNA form, the CDR3 reads TGTGCCAGCAGTTACCTTTCCTCCTACGAGCAGTACTTC. Translating gives CASSYLSSYEQYF.

The genes are TRBV28 and TRBJ1-1; D is unclear. Germline assignment: CDR1 MDHEN and CDR2 SYDVKM. Trimming took off 8 bases at V and 3 bases at J, with 19 bases between the two ends. The CDR3 runs 15 residues. The CDR3 coding sequence is TGTGCCAGCCGCTTGGAGGGCGCGGATGACACTGAAGCTTTCTTT. Translating it yields CASRLEGADDTEAFF. Based on the CDR3 plus reference TRBV28 and TRBJ1-1, the full variable domain is DVKVTQSSRYLVKRTGEKVFLECVQDMDHENMFWYRQDPGLGLRLIYFSYDVKMKEKGDIPEGYSVSREKKERFSLILESASTNQTSMYLCASRLEGADDTEAFFGQGTRLTVV.

V is TRBV7-9 and J is TRBJ2-7, with unresolved D. CDR1 and CDR2 from the germline V gene are SEHNR and FQNEAQ (reference sequence). The CDR3 loop spans 14 amino acids. V shed 2 bases and J shed 3 bases, with 11 bases lying between them. DNA of the CDR3: TGTGCCAGCAGCTTACCTCCGGGCCACTACGAGCAGTACTTC. This encodes CASSLPPGHYEQYF.